Presented here are 22 T cell receptor beta chains from one specimen sequenced in a study of blood T cell repertoires in COVID-19. Sequenced by immunoSEQ multiplex PCR; TCRdb stores in-frame clones only, minus some. Among around 150,000 clones listed, 76% were seen once. Sequenced material: peripheral blood. These receptors originate from a woman of 80 years or more with acute or convalescent COVID-19.

The J gene is TRBJ1-4, the V gene TRBV19; 10 bases match TRBD1. The germline V gene encodes CDR1 LNHDA and CDR2 SQIVND (reference sequence). This CDR3 is built from 15 residues. The J segment lost 7 bases and the V segment lost 6 bases, leaving 8 bases of the junction unmatched. The CDR3 sequence is CASRPGQGEVEKLFF. The DNA for the CDR3 is TGTGCCAGTAGGCCTGGACAGGGGGAGGTTGAAAAACTGTTTTTT.

The chain combines TRBV4-2 with TRBJ2-1, with 15 bases aligning to TRBD2. V dropped 1 base and J dropped 6; count of bases not matched to a gene: 4. Germline CDR1 reads LGHNA; CDR2 reads YNFKEQ. The CDR3 is made up of 17 amino acids. The DNA for the CDR3 is TGTGCCAGCAGCCAAGCTTCGGGACTAGCGGGGGGCAATGAGCAGTTCTTC. Its translation: CASSQASGLAGGNEQFF.

This clone was observed a single time. V and J are TRBV6-1 and TRBJ1-5; the match to TRBD1 covers 9 bases. The CDR3 is made up of 16 amino acids. Germline V lookup: CDR1 MNHNS, CDR2 SASEGT. V was clipped by 4 bases and J by 7 bases; unmatched bases: 11. The CDR3 region has the DNA TGTGCCAGCAGTGGACTACAGGGGGCTCTAGGGCAGCCCCAGCATTTT. Translated, it gives CASSGLQGALGQPQHF.

Only a few counts were recorded for this clone. This chain links TRBV30 with TRBJ2-2; 12 bases are shared with TRBD2. Per germline, CDR1 GTSNPN and CDR2 SVGIG (reference sequence). V dropped 4 bases and J dropped 0; count of bases not matched to a gene: 6. The CDR3 extends over 17 amino acids. Here the CDR3 DNA reads TGTGCCTGGAAGCGACTAGCGGGGGACTCGAACACCGGGGAGCTGTTTTTT. Protein sequence: CAWKRLAGDSNTGELFF.

The rearrangement joins TRBV9 to TRBJ1-1; TRBD1 matches at 10 bases. The CDR3 length is 17 residues. Trimming cost V 3 bases and J 0 bases; bases outside gene matches: 8. Germline CDR1 is SGDLS and CDR2 is YYNGEE. This CDR3 is CASSETGGVILNTEAFF. CDR3 nucleotide sequence: TGTGCCAGCAGCGAGACAGGGGGCGTCATATTGAACACTGAAGCTTTCTTT.

The genes are TRBV19 and TRBJ1-5, with 7 positions matching TRBD1. CDR1 LNHDA and CDR2 SQIVND come from the germline V gene (reference sequence). This CDR3 comprises 15 residues. Germline trimming cut 7 bases from V and 3 bases from J; bases unmatched to any gene: 9. This CDR3 reads CASTPGTADNQPQHF. In nucleotides, the CDR3 is TGTGCCAGTACTCCCGGGACAGCCGACAATCAGCCCCAGCATTTT. The whole variable domain, filled in from reference TRBV19 and TRBJ1-5, reads DGGITQSPKYLFRKEGQNVTLSCEQNLNHDAMYWYRQDPGQGLRLIYYSQIVNDFQKGDIAEGYSVSREKKESFPLTVTSAQKNPTAFYLCASTPGTADNQPQHFGDGTRLSIL.

The chain couples TRBV27 to TRBJ1-6; a weak D match, TRBD1 (5 bases). The germline CDR1 and CDR2 sequences are MNHEY and SMNVEV (reference sequence). This CDR3 contains 14 residues. V shed 2 bases and J shed 10 bases, with 12 bases lying between them. DNA for the CDR3: TGTGCCAGCAGTTTAGGGGGGTGGGGATCACCCCTCCACTTT. Amino acid sequence: CASSLGGWGSPLHF.

The J gene is TRBJ2-7, the V gene TRBV5-1, with D maybe TRBD2 (6 bases). The CDR3 length is 15 residues. The germline V gene has CDR1 SGHRS and CDR2 YFSETQ. V lost 3 bases to trimming and J lost 2 bases, with 15 bases between them. CDR3 in amino acids: CASSSTGETTYEQYF. The CDR3 nucleotides read TGCGCCAGCAGCTCGACGGGGGAGACCACCTACGAGCAGTACTTC.

The J gene is TRBJ2-1, the V gene TRBV19; TRBD1 matches at 7 bases. The germline gives CDR1 LNHDA, CDR2 SQIVND (reference sequence). The CDR3 length is 15 residues. Trimming at V came to 4 bases and at J to 3 bases, leaving 6 bases not matched to a gene. The CDR3 here is CASSTGTDYYNEQFF. Here the CDR3 DNA reads TGTGCCAGTAGTACAGGGACAGACTACTACAATGAGCAGTTCTTC.

V gene TRBV6-5 combines with J gene TRBJ1-5; 7 nucleotides align to TRBD1. The CDR3 spans 16 residues. V lost 4 bases to trimming and J lost 3 bases; unmatched junction nucleotides: 9. Germline-derived CDR1 and CDR2 are MNHEY and SVGAGI. The CDR3 sequence: CASSSLRDSPNQPQHF. The CDR3 DNA follows: TGTGCCAGCAGTTCACTTAGGGACAGTCCCAATCAGCCCCAGCATTTT.

This chain links TRBV6-5 with TRBJ1-2, with D possibly matching TRBD1 (6 bases). V lost 7 bases and J lost 0, with 12 bases in between. The CDR3 runs 14 residues. The germline CDR1 and CDR2 sequences are MNHEY and SVGAGI. In DNA form, the CDR3 reads TGTGCCAGCACTCCACAGGGTACTAACTATGGCTACACCTTC. Protein: CASTPQGTNYGYTF.

The chain links TRBV7-2 to TRBJ1-1, with 7 bases that match TRBD1. The CDR3 length is 15 residues. The V segment lost 3 bases and the J segment 1 base; nucleotides outside the gene matches: 5. Germline CDR1 SGHTA, CDR2 FQGNSA. The CDR3 coding sequence is TGTGCCAGCAGCTTTACGTCAGGGGGGAACACTGAAGCTTTCTTT. It codes for CASSFTSGGNTEAFF.

V and J are TRBV5-5 and TRBJ2-7, with D tentatively TRBD1 (5 bases). This CDR3 is built from 14 residues. CDR1 and CDR2 from the germline V gene are SGHKS and YYEKEE (reference sequence). V gave up 4 bases and J gave up 2 bases, with 13 bases separating them. In DNA form, the CDR3 reads TGTGCCAGCAGCACCGGAGCAGGGACCTACGAGCAGTACTTC. It specifies CASSTGAGTYEQYF.

A few counts support this clone. The rearrangement links TRBV2 to TRBJ1-6; D gene unclear. From germline, CDR1 is SNHLY and CDR2 FYNNEI. This CDR3 has 14 amino acids. The V and J ends lost 6 bases and 5 bases respectively, with 11 bases between them. This CDR3 is CASREGSNNSPLHF. Here the CDR3 DNA reads TGTGCCAGCAGGGAGGGATCGAATAATTCACCCCTCCACTTT.

V is TRBV18 and J is TRBJ1-1, with a tentative D call TRBD1 (6 bases). Trimming removed 3 bases at V and 8 bases at J, with 19 bases between. Germline CDR1 is KGHSH and CDR2 is LQKENI. This CDR3 has 15 amino acids. The CDR3: CASSPPRGAQTEAFF. The CDR3 coding sequence is TGTGCCAGCTCACCGCCGCGGGGGGCCCAGACCGAAGCTTTCTTT. Filled out from reference TRBV18 and TRBJ1-1, the complete variable domain reads NAGVMQNPRHLVRRRGQEARLRCSPMKGHSHVYWYRQLPEEGLKFMVYLQKENIIDESGMPKERFSAEFPKEGPSILRIQQVVRGDSAAYFCASSPPRGAQTEAFFGQGTRLTVV.

This clone was seen just once. The V call is TRBV29-1, the J call TRBJ2-2; D might be TRBD2 (6 bases). This CDR3 has 14 residues. Germline-derived CDR1 and CDR2 are SQVTM and ANQGSEA. Trimming removed 3 bases from V and 0 bases from J, with 8 bases in between. The CDR3 DNA reads as TGCAGCGTTGAGGGACTGCCGAACACCGGGGAGCTGTTTTTT. Its translation: CSVEGLPNTGELFF.

The chain recombines TRBV5-8 with TRBJ2-7; D is perhaps TRBD2 (6 bases). Germline V gene sequence: CDR1 SGHTS, CDR2 YDEGEE. The length of the CDR3 is 15 residues. V was pared by 1 base and J by 5 bases, with 16 bases between. The CDR3 region is CASSLFVTGRHEQYF. CDR3 DNA sequence: TGTGCCAGCAGCTTGTTCGTTACTGGGAGGCACGAGCAGTACTTC.

The V and J genes are TRBV3-1 (or the pseudogene TRBV3-2) and TRBJ1-5; D gene ambiguous. CDR3 length equals 12 residues. Germline V gene sequence: CDR1 LGHDT, CDR2 YNNKEL (reference sequence). The V gene lost 5 bases and the J gene lost 1 base, with 3 bases spanning the gap. The CDR3 bases are TGTGCCAGCAGCACAAGCAATCAGCCCCAGCATTTT. It specifies CASSTSNQPQHF.

This clone was seen just once. The rearrangement links TRBV27 to TRBJ1-2; D might be TRBD1 (5 bases). The V gene lost 7 bases and the J gene lost 5 bases, with 8 bases spanning the gap. In germline, CDR1 is MNHEY, CDR2 SMNVEV (reference sequence). This CDR3 contains 11 residues. The CDR3 DNA follows: TGTGCCAGCAACGGGGGATATGGCTACACCTTC. This sequence encodes CASNGGYGYTF.

CDR3 region: CASRSEHNEQFF. The DNA for the CDR3 is TGTGCCAGCAGATCAGAACACAATGAGCAGTTCTTC. The gene calls are TRBV2 and TRBJ2-1; no reliable D call. V was shortened by 6 bases and J by 5 bases, with 8 bases between the two germline ends. Germline assignment: CDR1 SNHLY and CDR2 FYNNEI. This CDR3 contains 12 residues. Filled out from reference TRBV2 and TRBJ2-1, the complete variable domain reads EPEVTQTPSHQVTQMGQEVILRCVPISNHLYFYWYRQILGQKVEFLVSFYNNEISEKSEIFDDQFSVERPDGSNFTLKIRSTKLEDSAMYFCASRSEHNEQFFGPGTRLTVL.

The gene calls are TRBV30 and TRBJ2-7; perhaps TRBD2 as D (5 bases). Germline lookup yields CDR1 GTSNPN and CDR2 SVGIG (reference sequence). The CDR3 totals 13 residues. With 0 bases removed from V and 0 bases from J, the gap between germline ends came to 6 bases. The DNA of the CDR3 is TGTGCCTGGAGTGTAGGGAGCTCCTACGAGCAGTACTTC. Amino acids: CAWSVGSSYEQYF.

The rearrangement uses TRBV6-2 or TRBV6-3 and TRBJ1-1; 7 bases map to TRBD1. V lost 0 bases, J lost 4 bases, and 5 bases stayed unmatched. CDR1 and CDR2 from the germline V gene are MNHEY and SVGEGT. This CDR3 comprises 15 residues. DNA of the CDR3: TGTGCCAGCAGTTACTCGACAGGGACGGGCACTGAAGCTTTCTTT. As protein: CASSYSTGTGTEAFF.